The clone carrying this TCR beta chain has a count of ten or more. This sample was taken from a study of early T cells in non-severe SARS-CoV-2 infection. As for the study in general: Chains were not paired, and sequencing was done on bulk RNA from unsorted whole blood.

CDR1 SGHAT and CDR2 FQNNGV come from the germline V gene. V lost 7 bases and J lost 3; bases outside the gene matches: 5. The CDR3 contains 16 residues. Tagging with unique molecular identifiers was applied to individual cDNA molecules. TCRdb processed the 5' RACE reads anew with MiXCR; each CDR3 protein has one entry. The repertoire includes about 55,000 distinct CDR3 sequences, about an eighth of them detected once, and around 1.4% sits in the top ten. Sequenced material: whole blood. This clonotype was obtained from an adult who was a healthcare worker with PCR-confirmed SARS-CoV-2 infection or an uninfected control (not recorded which). V and J are TRBV11-2 and TRBJ2-1, with 14 positions matching TRBD2. The DNA for the CDR3 is TGTGCCAGCACTCGGACTAGCGGGGGGAGCTACAATGAGCAGTTCTTC. Encoded protein: CASTRTSGGSYNEQFF.